This TCR beta chain was captured by sequencing in a study of T-cell memory formation after mild COVID-19. Study-level background: Largely, TCR clusters stayed within a single donor.

V lost 4 bases and J lost 0, with 8 bases in between. The CDR3 is 15 residues long. Germline lookup yields CDR1 SGDLS and CDR2 YYNGEE. One entry per CDR3 protein, called by TCRdb with MiXCR from the 5' RACE reads. The sample carries about 340,000 distinct CDR3 sequences, approximately 22% recorded once. The chain joins TRBV9 to TRBJ2-6; no reliable D call. The sequencing sample was made of PBMCs or a T cell subset sorted from them (not recorded which). The clonotype was recovered from a man in his late teens or twenties who had mild COVID-19 (a few samples of this study predate the infection). Cell type and time point are not known. The CDR3 loop is CASSPRDSGANVLTF. CDR3 sequence (DNA): TGTGCCAGCAGCCCGAGAGACTCTGGGGCCAACGTCCTGACTTTC.